Shown below are 22 T cell receptor beta chains from a single sample sequenced in a study of T cell clonality in common variable immunodeficiency. TCRdb's copy holds only in-frame clones and misses some; the assay was immunoSEQ multiplex PCR. The sample counts about 50,000 clones, none seen once; the ten largest own 2% to 2.5%. Sequencing was carried out using peripheral blood mononuclear cells. All receptors derive from a person aged 18 to 75 in good health.

Turning to this clone: Possible read error: a much larger clone is one base away. CDR3 region: CASSPPGFQGQSPLFF. Incomplete CDR3 DNA: TGTGCCAGCTCACCACCAGGCTTTCAGGGCCAATCACCA. The V call is TRBV18, the J call TRBJ1-4, with D possibly matching TRBD1 (5 bases). The sequenced fragment ends 3 residues before the CDR3 boundary, so the rest is inferred from the germline J gene. This CDR3 region has 16 residues. Germline assignment: CDR1 KGHSH and CDR2 LQKENI.

On this clone: The read gets to within 3 residues of the CDR3 end, and the germline J gene fills in the rest. The rearrangement uses TRBV5-8 and TRBJ2-1; D might be TRBD1 (5 bases). Trimming left V 1 base short and J 8 bases short, with 16 bases between. The CDR3 loop spans 15 amino acids. Germline assignment: CDR1 SGHTS and CDR2 YDEGEE. The CDR3 loop is CASSLYSGWSDEQFF. The sequenced part of the CDR3 DNA is TGTGCCAGCAGCTTGTACTCAGGGTGGTCCGATGAG.

This clone was recorded at least ten times. CDR3 bases read: TGTGCCAGTAGTACCGTAGGGGTGGGTGGTGAGGGGGCCAACGTC. Its protein is CASSTVGVGGEGANV. The full CDR3 reads CASSTVGVGGEGANVLTF. The chain employs TRBV19 and TRBJ2-6; D perhaps matches TRBD1 (5 bases). The CDR3 end is not reached by the read, which stops 3 residues before it; the germline J gene fills it in. Trimming cost V 4 bases and J 4 bases, with 20 bases left between them. CDR3 length: 18 residues. Per the germline V gene, CDR1 is LNHDA and CDR2 is SQIVND (reference sequence).

Regarding this clone: The observed sequence ends 3 residues before the CDR3 terminus, with the missing tail filled in from the germline J gene. This chain connects TRBV5-1 to TRBJ2-5; 9 nucleotides line up with TRBD2. V shed 4 bases, J shed 3 bases, and the junction held 4 bases outside the gene matches. This CDR3 is 14 amino acids long. The V gene's germline CDR1 is SGHRS and CDR2 YFSETQ. The chain's CDR3 is CASSRLADKETQYF. The sequenced CDR3 bases are TGCGCCAGCAGCCGACTAGCGGATAAAGAGACC. Full variable domain (missing parts from reference TRBV5-1 and TRBJ2-5): KAGVTQTPRYLIKTRGQQVTLSCSPISGHRSVSWYQQTPGQGLQFLFEYFSETQRNKGNFPGRFSGRQFSNSRSEMNVSTLELGDSALYLCASSRLADKETQYFGPGTRLLVL.

The table lists this clone with a few counts. The observed sequence ends 3 residues before the CDR3 terminus, with the missing tail filled in from the germline J gene. J is TRBJ2-1 and V is TRBV2; the D is unclear. Germline CDR1 is SNHLY and CDR2 is FYNNEI. The CDR3 consists of 12 residues. Trimming removed 3 bases from V and 8 bases from J, with 8 bases in between. The CDR3 sequence is CASSEKGYEQFF. The part of the CDR3 DNA that was read is TGTGCCAGCAGTGAGAAGGGCTATGAG.

There are many counts of this clone. The read ends 3 residues before the CDR3 terminus; that terminus is restored from the germline J gene. This chain uses TRBV18 with TRBJ2-5; 9 bases match TRBD2. CDR3 length: 14 amino acids. Germline V gene data show CDR1 as KGHSH and CDR2 as LQKENI. The V and J ends lost 4 bases and 3 bases, in that order; junction bases with no gene match: 3. The CDR3 bases that were read are TGTGCCAGCTCACAAGGACTAGCGAAAGAGACC. This translates into CASSQGLAKET. The whole CDR3 region reads CASSQGLAKETQYF.

Regarding this clone: With the read ending 3 residues before the CDR3 end, the germline J gene is used to fill in that end. V gene TRBV11-3 combines with J gene TRBJ2-1; a weak D match, TRBD2 (6 bases). Germline V gives CDR1 SGHNT, CDR2 YENEEA. V gave up 5 bases and J gave up 9 bases, with 14 bases separating them. The CDR3 spans 13 residues. The CDR3 sequence is CASSPRGIGEQFF. CDR3 DNA, as far as it was read: TGTGCCAGCAGCCCCCGCGGGATCGGTGAG.

This clone was observed at least ten times. From the germline J gene comes the end of the CDR3, since the read stops 3 residues before it. The J gene is TRBJ1-1, the V gene TRBV18, with 7 bases lining up with TRBD1. The CDR3 covers 14 residues. V lost 4 bases and J lost 1; bases outside the gene matches: 3. Germline V gene sequence: CDR1 KGHSH, CDR2 LQKENI. The CDR3 loop is CASSQQGRNTEAFF. The DNA read from the CDR3 is TGTGCCAGCTCACAACAGGGGCGGAACACTGAA. The whole variable domain, filled in from reference TRBV18 and TRBJ1-1, reads NAGVMQNPRHLVRRRGQEARLRCSPMKGHSHVYWYRQLPEEGLKFMVYLQKENIIDESGMPKERFSAEFPKEGPSILRIQQVVRGDSAAYFCASSQQGRNTEAFFGQGTRLTVV.

In its sample, this clone was seen a few times. Sequencing ends 3 residues short of the CDR3 end; the germline J gene provides the rest. The V gene is TRBV30, the J gene TRBJ2-7; possibly TRBD2 for D (5 bases). Trimming took off 0 bases at V and 4 bases at J, with 16 bases between the two ends. CDR1 is GTSNPN, CDR2 SVGIG, per germline (reference sequence). CDR3 length equals 15 residues. CDR3 sequence reads: CAWSVRLEGGYEQYF. CDR3 bases read: TGTGCCTGGAGTGTAAGGTTAGAAGGCGGGTACGAG.

The sample holds many counts of this clone. Coverage ceases 3 residues before the CDR3 finishes, and the germline J gene fills in the end. The chain carries TRBV7-2 and TRBJ1-2; D gene uncertain. Germline-derived CDR1 and CDR2 are SGHTA and FQGNSA. The CDR3 covers 13 residues. Trimming took 1 base from V and 1 from J, leaving 4 bases between them. The CDR3 here is CASSLDSNYGYTF. The part of the CDR3 DNA that was read is TGTGCCAGCAGCTTAGACAGTAACTATGGC.

At least ten counts were recorded for this clone. The read ends 3 residues early relative to the CDR3; the germline J gene fills the gap. The chain uses TRBV6-4 and TRBJ2-7, with TRBD1 matching 9 bases. The V gene's germline CDR1 is MRHNA and CDR2 SNTAGT. Trimming at V came to 2 bases and at J to 2 bases, leaving 16 bases not matched to a gene. The CDR3 is made up of 19 amino acids. The CDR3 loop is CASSDHTHGTGHPTYEQYF. CDR3 DNA, as far as it was read: TGTGCCAGCAGTGACCATACTCACGGGACAGGGCACCCTACCTACGAG.

This clone was counted many times. The CDR3 is cut off 3 residues early in the read; its end comes from the germline J gene. This chain links TRBV5-1 with TRBJ2-5; 7 bases align to TRBD1. The CDR3 is 14 residues long. Germline V gene data show CDR1 as SGHRS and CDR2 as YFSETQ. The ends lost 4 bases at V and 1 base at J; junction bases unmatched: 4. The part of the CDR3 DNA that was read is TGCGCCAGCAGCGACCCAGGGGGCCAAGAGACC. Its protein is CASSDPGGQET. The whole CDR3 sequence reads CASSDPGGQETQYF.

This clone appeared many times. The read falls 3 residues short of the CDR3 end, and the missing part is taken from the germline J gene. The chain links TRBV6-1 to TRBJ1-1; 7 bases agree with TRBD1. CDR3 size: 15 residues. CDR1 and CDR2 (germline): MNHNS, SASEGT. Trimming took 0 bases from V and 2 from J; bases not matched to a gene: 3. The part of the CDR3 DNA that was read is TGTGCCAGCAGTGAAGCTGAAGGGGGCAACACTGAA. Protein sequence: CASSEAEGGNTE. The complete CDR3 reads CASSEAEGGNTEAFF.

This clone was seen many times. From the germline J gene comes the end of the CDR3, since the read stops 3 residues before it. The chain carries TRBV14 and TRBJ1-6; possibly TRBD1 for D (5 bases). Trimming removed 4 bases at V and 10 bases at J, with 11 bases between. The CDR3 covers 13 residues. Germline V gene sequence: CDR1 SGHDN, CDR2 FVKESK. The chain's CDR3 is CASSPRDWSPLHF. The sequenced part of the CDR3 DNA is TGTGCCAGCAGCCCCAGGGATTGGTCACCC.

Many counts were recorded for this clone. The read terminates 3 residues ahead of where the CDR3 ends, so the germline J gene completes it. The rearrangement uses TRBV28 and TRBJ2-7; TRBD1 matches at 9 bases. Trimming took 6 bases from V and 3 from J; bases not matched to a gene: 6. CDR3 length: 14 amino acids. Germline V gene data show CDR1 as MDHEN and CDR2 as SYDVKM. The CDR3 reads CASSRGTGNYEQYF. Incomplete CDR3 DNA: TGTGCCAGCAGCCGTGGGACAGGGAACTACGAG.

In its sample, this clone was seen many times. The CDR3 end falls 3 residues outside the read, so it is completed with the germline J gene. The chain has TRBV5-1 and TRBJ2-3, with TRBD1 identical over 12 bases. Germline CDR1 reads SGHRS; CDR2 reads YFSETQ. The CDR3 runs to 17 residues. With 0 bases clipped from V and 5 bases from J, the junction kept 7 bases outside the gene matches. This chain's CDR3 is CASSLEGQGALVDTQYF. The DNA read from the CDR3 is TGCGCCAGCAGCTTGGAGGGACAGGGGGCGCTTGTAGATACG.

This clone came up many times. The CDR3 end lies 3 residues beyond the end of the read and is filled in from the germline J gene. The chain is built from TRBV5-1 and TRBJ2-3; possible D gene TRBD2, 7 bases. The CDR3 loop spans 15 amino acids. Trimming shortened V by 0 bases and J by 6 bases, and 14 bases separated the two germline ends. From germline, CDR1 is SGHRS and CDR2 YFSETQ. The part of the CDR3 DNA that was read is TGCGCCAGCAGCTTGGTGGGGGGGCAGGGGGATACG. Translated: CASSLVGGQGDT. The whole CDR3 reads CASSLVGGQGDTQYF.

Comment on this clone: The read ends 3 residues early relative to the CDR3; the germline J gene fills the gap. The genes are TRBV18 and TRBJ2-7; 8 bases map to TRBD2. Germline V CDR1 and CDR2: KGHSH, LQKENI. V dropped 3 bases and J dropped 5; count of bases not matched to a gene: 12. The CDR3 spans 16 residues. Incomplete CDR3 DNA: TGTGCCAGCTCACCGAGAGCGGGGGACGCCGGGGACGAG. Translated, it gives CASSPRAGDAGDE. The whole CDR3 is CASSPRAGDAGDEQYF.

The CDR3 sequence: CASTLYSNQPQHF. The sequenced part of the CDR3 DNA is TGTGCCAGTACCTTATATAGCAATCAGCCC. The chain combines TRBV19 with TRBJ1-5; D remains unclear. The read terminates 3 residues ahead of where the CDR3 ends, so the germline J gene completes it. V lost 7 bases and J 0 bases, leaving 7 bases between the germline ends. Germline CDR1 is LNHDA and CDR2 is SQIVND (reference sequence). The CDR3 has 13 residues.

This clone showed up just a few times. CDR3 DNA (partial): TGCGCCAGCAGCGGTCTGGACAGCTCGAGCTCCTACGAG. Translation: CASSGLDSSSSYE. The complete CDR3 protein is CASSGLDSSSSYEQYF. V usage is TRBV5-1 and J usage is TRBJ2-7, with D perhaps TRBD1 (6 bases). The read comes to an end 3 residues before the CDR3 does, leaving the germline J gene to fill in the end. CDR1 is SGHRS and CDR2 is YFSETQ in the germline V gene. Trimming left V 4 bases short and J 0 bases short, with 17 bases between. This CDR3 comprises 16 residues.

This clone has at least ten counts. The read terminates 3 residues ahead of where the CDR3 ends, so the germline J gene completes it. V gene TRBV29-1 combines with J gene TRBJ1-2; TRBD1 agrees at 8 bases. CDR1 and CDR2 from the germline V gene are SQVTM and ANQGSEA. The CDR3 length is 12 residues. The part of the CDR3 DNA that was read is TGCAGCGTTGCGCAGGGGGCAGATACG. Its translation is CSVAQGADT. The full CDR3 protein reads CSVAQGADTYTF.

This clone was seen at least ten times. The sequenced CDR3 bases are TGTGCCAGTAGTACTACCTCGGACGGACTCCGCCTTTACAATGAG. This codes for CASSTTSDGLRLYNE. In full, the CDR3 reads CASSTTSDGLRLYNEQFF. The chain has TRBV19 and TRBJ2-1, with D maybe TRBD2 (5 bases). The read gets to within 3 residues of the CDR3 end, and the germline J gene fills in the rest. The germline V gene encodes CDR1 LNHDA and CDR2 SQIVND (reference sequence). CDR3 length: 18 amino acids. The V gene lost 4 bases and the J gene lost 4 bases, with 23 bases spanning the gap. Full variable domain (missing parts from reference TRBV19 and TRBJ2-1): DGGITQSPKYLFRKEGQNVTLSCEQNLNHDAMYWYRQDPGQGLRLIYYSQIVNDFQKGDIAEGYSVSREKKESFPLTVTSAQKNPTAFYLCASSTTSDGLRLYNEQFFGPGTRLTVL.